This TCR beta chain was retrieved from a study of Ad26.COV2.S vaccination and SARS-CoV-2 variants. Trimming removed 4 bases from V and 7 bases from J; junction bases left unmatched: 11. From germline, CDR1 is SGHRS and CDR2 YFSETQ. The length of the CDR3 is 15 residues. Measured with immunoSEQ multiplex PCR; TCRdb has only the in-frame clones, and not every one. This sample has 300,000 to 400,000 clones; approximately 90% occur once, and the top ten carry 3% to 5%. This chain links TRBV5-1 with TRBJ2-7; 10 positions agree with TRBD2. The sequencing here drew on peripheral blood, taken after recovery from COVID-19. The sequence was collected from a human donor who had recovered from COVID-19. The DNA for the CDR3 is TGCGCCAGCAGCGCTCTAACTAGCGGGGCGGGGGAGCAGTACTTC. Protein sequence: CASSALTSGAGEQYF.